Given below is one T cell receptor (beta chain) in context. The antigen is unknown. This record belongs to a study of Ad26.COV2.S vaccination and SARS-CoV-2 variants. Study overall: Intramuscular Ad26.COV2.S doses were given once or twice, 56 days apart. Study-wide results and limits: Reports say spike-specific CD8+ and CD4+ T cell responses covered substantial breadth after vaccination.

TCRdb's table, derived via immunoSEQ multiplex PCR, lists solely in-frame clones and lacks some. The sample holds about 350,000 clones, 70% to 90% seen once. The treatment here: roughly 20 received Ad26.COV2.S at low or high dose, single or two shots; about 5 received placebo; per-sample allocation not given. Following the first vaccine or placebo injection, samples were taken on day 63. Germline V gene sequence: CDR1 WSHSY, CDR2 SAAADI. Trimming removed 7 bases from V and 8 bases from J; junction bases left unmatched: 12. The CDR3 loop spans 15 amino acids. The material sequenced was peripheral blood, taken in a trial of Ad26.COV2.S vaccine versus placebo. The source is a person aged 18 to 65 who received the Ad26.COV2.S COVID-19 vaccine or a placebo. V usage is TRBV10-2 and J usage is TRBJ2-1, with 9 bases identical to TRBD2. In nucleotides, the CDR3 is TGCGCCAGCAATTCGATGGCGGGGGGGCTAGATGAGCAGTTCTTC. Translation: CASNSMAGGLDEQFF.